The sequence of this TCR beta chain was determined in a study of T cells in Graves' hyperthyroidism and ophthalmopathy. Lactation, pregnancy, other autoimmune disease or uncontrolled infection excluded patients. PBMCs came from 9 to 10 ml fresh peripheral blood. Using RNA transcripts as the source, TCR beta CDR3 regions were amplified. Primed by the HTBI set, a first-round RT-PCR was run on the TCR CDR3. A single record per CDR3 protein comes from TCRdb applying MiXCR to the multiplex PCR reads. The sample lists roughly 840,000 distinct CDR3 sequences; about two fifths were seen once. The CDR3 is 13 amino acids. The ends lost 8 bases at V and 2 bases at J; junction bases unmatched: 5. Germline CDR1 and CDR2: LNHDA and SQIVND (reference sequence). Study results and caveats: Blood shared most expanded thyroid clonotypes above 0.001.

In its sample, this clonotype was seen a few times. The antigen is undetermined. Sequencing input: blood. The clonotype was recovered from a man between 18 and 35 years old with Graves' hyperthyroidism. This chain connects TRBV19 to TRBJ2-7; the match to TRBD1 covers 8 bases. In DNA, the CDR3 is TGTGCCAGTGCGGGACAGGAGGCCTACGAGCAGTACTTC. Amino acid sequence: CASAGQEAYEQYF.